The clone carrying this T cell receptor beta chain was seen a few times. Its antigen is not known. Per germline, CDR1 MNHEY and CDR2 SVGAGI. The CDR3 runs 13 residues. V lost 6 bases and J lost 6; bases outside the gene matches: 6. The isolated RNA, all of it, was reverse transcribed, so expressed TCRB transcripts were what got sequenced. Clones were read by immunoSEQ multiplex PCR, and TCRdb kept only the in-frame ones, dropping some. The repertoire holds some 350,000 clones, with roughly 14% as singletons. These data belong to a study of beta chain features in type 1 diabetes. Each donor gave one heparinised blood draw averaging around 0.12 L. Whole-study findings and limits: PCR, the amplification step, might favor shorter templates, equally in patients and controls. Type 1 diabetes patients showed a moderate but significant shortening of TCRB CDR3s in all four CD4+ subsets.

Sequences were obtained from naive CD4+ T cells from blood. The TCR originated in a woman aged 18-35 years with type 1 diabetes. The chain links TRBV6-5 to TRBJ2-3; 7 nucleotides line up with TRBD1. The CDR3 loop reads CASRTPGGDTQYF. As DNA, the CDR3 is TGTGCCAGCAGGACGCCAGGGGGTGATACGCAGTATTTT.